Below, 28 T cell receptor beta chains from the same sample are listed, as sequenced in a study of blood T cell repertoires in COVID-19. Sequenced by immunoSEQ multiplex PCR; TCRdb stores in-frame clones only, minus some. The sample contains some 250,000 clones, about three quarters of which appear only once. Sequenced: peripheral blood. The source is a woman older than 75 with acute or convalescent COVID-19.

This chain connects TRBV7-9 to TRBJ1-2; D is perhaps TRBD1 (5 bases). Trimming removed 0 bases at V and 0 bases at J, with 5 bases between. CDR3 length: 14 residues. Looked up from germline, CDR1 is SEHNR and CDR2 is FQNEAQ (reference sequence). The chain's CDR3 is CASSLARANYGYTF. The CDR3 DNA follows: TGTGCCAGCAGCTTAGCCAGGGCTAACTATGGCTACACCTTC.

The V gene is TRBV9, the J gene TRBJ1-6, with 10 nucleotides matching TRBD1. The trim removed 4 bases at V and 7 bases at J, leaving 8 bases unmatched. From germline, CDR1 is SGDLS and CDR2 YYNGEE. This CDR3 contains 16 residues. CDR3 in amino acids: CASSSGTGAGNSPLHF. CDR3 DNA: TGTGCCAGCAGCTCGGGGACAGGGGCTGGAAATTCACCCCTCCACTTT.

The chain has TRBV18 and TRBJ2-3; no clear D gene. V shed 1 base and J shed 0 bases, with 8 bases lying between them. Per the germline V gene, CDR1 is KGHSH and CDR2 is LQKENI. The length of the CDR3 is 15 residues. CDR3 nucleotides: TGTGCCAGCTCACCACTACCGGTTAGCACAGATACGCAGTATTTT. It translates to CASSPLPVSTDTQYF.

Only one count was recorded for this clone. V gene TRBV13 combines with J gene TRBJ2-3; 7 bases are a match to TRBD2. V lost 1 base to trimming and J lost 4 bases; unmatched junction nucleotides: 5. The CDR3 contains 15 residues. In germline, CDR1 is PRHDT, CDR2 FYEKMQ (reference sequence). The CDR3 here is CASSLAAGVSDTQYF. The DNA for the CDR3 is TGTGCCAGCAGCTTAGCCGCGGGAGTTTCAGATACGCAGTATTTT.

This clone was observed a few times. The chain has TRBV3-1 (or the pseudogene TRBV3-2) and TRBJ1-2; TRBD1 agrees at 7 bases. V dropped 5 bases and J dropped 7; count of bases not matched to a gene: 16. The germline V gene encodes CDR1 LGHDT and CDR2 YNNKEL (reference sequence). This CDR3 comprises 16 residues. The CDR3 loop is CASSINPRGRIGGYTF. In nucleotides, the CDR3 is TGTGCCAGCAGCATCAACCCGAGGGGGCGGATTGGTGGCTACACCTTC.

The genes are TRBV15 and TRBJ2-7; TRBD2 agrees at 12 bases. The V and J ends lost 3 bases and 3 bases, in that order; junction bases with no gene match: 12. The CDR3 has 18 amino acids. Germline V CDR1 and CDR2: LNHNV, YYDKDF (reference sequence). The CDR3 region has the DNA TGTGCCACCAGCAGCGATTGGACTAGCGGGGCCCCGGTCTACGAGCAGTACTTC. Translating gives CATSSDWTSGAPVYEQYF.

This chain joins TRBV15 and TRBJ2-3; the match to TRBD1 covers 10 bases. Germline CDR1 and CDR2: LNHNV and YYDKDF (reference sequence). The ends lost 5 bases at V and 5 bases at J; junction bases unmatched: 7. The CDR3 is made up of 15 amino acids. As DNA, the CDR3 is TGTGCCACCAGCGTCGGGACAGGGGCGAAAGATACGCAGTATTTT. This translates into CATSVGTGAKDTQYF.

This clone was found a few times. V and J are TRBV5-1 and TRBJ2-5; 12 bases line up with TRBD2. This CDR3 has 17 residues. Germline V CDR1 and CDR2: SGHRS, YFSETQ. V trimming: 0 bases; J trimming: 2 bases; junction bases outside the gene matches: 5. CDR3 coding DNA: TGCGCCAGCAGCTTGGGACTAGCGGGAGACCAACAAGAGACCCAGTACTTC. It translates to CASSLGLAGDQQETQYF.

The J gene is TRBJ1-1, the V gene TRBV29-1; weak D call: TRBD1 (6 bases). Trimming pared 7 bases from V and 2 bases from J, leaving 14 bases between. CDR1 SQVTM and CDR2 ANQGSEA come from the germline V gene. This CDR3 has 13 residues. CDR3 bases: TGCAGCGGCGACTACAGGGCAAACACTGAAGCTTTCTTT. Translating gives CSGDYRANTEAFF. The entire variable domain, with the rest obtained from reference TRBV29-1 and TRBJ1-1, is as follows: SAVISQKPSRDICQRGTSLTIQCQVDSQVTMMFWYRQQPGQSLTLIATANQGSEATYESGFVIDKFPISRPNLTFSTLTVSNMSPEDSSIYLCSGDYRANTEAFFGQGTRLTVV.

This rearrangement joins TRBV10-3 to TRBJ2-1; 12 nucleotides align to TRBD2. Per germline, CDR1 ENHRY and CDR2 SYGVKD. Trimming at V came to 5 bases and at J to 3 bases, leaving 2 bases not matched to a gene. There are 15 residues in the CDR3. The CDR3 DNA is TGTGCCATCAGTCCGACTAGCGGGGGCTACAATGAGCAGTTCTTC. The encoded protein is CAISPTSGGYNEQFF.

The rearrangement links TRBV6-6 to TRBJ2-7, with D perhaps matching TRBD1 (5 bases). The CDR3 contains 15 residues. Germline V gives CDR1 MNHNY, CDR2 SVGAGI (reference sequence). V gave up 7 bases and J gave up 3 bases, with 19 bases separating them. DNA of the CDR3: TGTGCCAGCATGAATCGAGCAGGGCTTGACTACGAGCAGTACTTC. This sequence encodes CASMNRAGLDYEQYF.

The V gene is TRBV2, the J gene TRBJ2-5, with D possibly being TRBD1 (6 bases). Trimming stripped 4 bases from V and 0 bases from J, with 9 bases between. The germline gives CDR1 SNHLY, CDR2 FYNNEI. This CDR3 contains 14 residues. The CDR3 spells CASSAWDNQETQYF. CDR3 sequence (DNA): TGTGCCAGCAGTGCCTGGGACAACCAAGAGACCCAGTACTTC.

The chain combines TRBV6-6 with TRBJ2-7; a weak D match, TRBD2 (5 bases). V was clipped by 1 base and J by 6 bases, with 13 bases between them. The CDR3 is 14 residues long. From germline, CDR1 is MNHNY and CDR2 SVGAGI (reference sequence). This CDR3 reads CASSYWSSTGEQYF. CDR3 DNA sequence: TGTGCCAGCAGTTACTGGTCTAGCACGGGCGAGCAGTACTTC.

V and J are TRBV5-1 and TRBJ2-5; 8 bases agree with TRBD2. This CDR3 contains 15 residues. V was pared by 7 bases and J by 1 base, with 9 bases of the junction left unmatched. Germline CDR1 and CDR2: SGHRS and YFSETQ. The CDR3 bases are TGCGCCAGCTTCTTTGGCGGGAGGCCCCAAGAGACCCAGTACTTC. Translating it yields CASFFGGRPQETQYF.

This chain links TRBV10-3 with TRBJ2-2; the D gene is possibly TRBD2 (6 bases). The CDR3 loop spans 14 amino acids. V was pared by 6 bases and J by 0 bases, with 8 bases between. Germline loops: CDR1 ENHRY, CDR2 SYGVKD. This chain's CDR3 is CAIRRDSNTGELFF. As DNA, the CDR3 is TGTGCCATCAGGAGGGACTCGAACACCGGGGAGCTGTTTTTT.

This clone was found a few times. This sequence joins TRBV3-1 (or the pseudogene TRBV3-2) and TRBJ2-1; a possible D gene is TRBD1 (7 bases). V was trimmed by 2 bases and J by 4 bases, leaving 15 bases between them. CDR3 length: 16 residues. Per the germline V gene, CDR1 is LGHDT and CDR2 is YNNKEL (reference sequence). CDR3 in amino acids: CASSQWAGGIYNEQFF. The CDR3, as DNA: TGTGCCAGCAGCCAATGGGCAGGGGGGATTTACAATGAGCAGTTCTTC.

This sequence joins TRBV28 and TRBJ2-5, with 8 bases identical to TRBD1. This CDR3 region has 14 residues. CDR1 MDHEN and CDR2 SYDVKM come from the germline V gene. V trimming: 6 bases; J trimming: 6 bases; junction bases outside the gene matches: 9. CDR3 residues: CASRPTGAGKTQYF. The DNA for the CDR3 is TGTGCCAGCAGACCGACAGGGGCAGGGAAGACCCAGTACTTC. Based on the CDR3 plus reference TRBV28 and TRBJ2-5, the full variable domain is DVKVTQSSRYLVKRTGEKVFLECVQDMDHENMFWYRQDPGLGLRLIYFSYDVKMKEKGDIPEGYSVSREKKERFSLILESASTNQTSMYLCASRPTGAGKTQYFGPGTRLLVL.

The chain carries TRBV27 and TRBJ2-5, with 12 positions matching TRBD1. CDR3 length: 15 amino acids. Trimming cost V 5 bases and J 5 bases; bases outside gene matches: 6. Germline CDR1 is MNHEY and CDR2 is SMNVEV (reference sequence). The CDR3 DNA sequence: TGTGCCAGCAGTGTAGGGACAGGGGGCTTCGAGACCCAGTACTTC. This translates into CASSVGTGGFETQYF.

This clone has a count of ten or more. The V call is TRBV19, the J call TRBJ1-1; 10 bases agree with TRBD1. In germline, CDR1 is LNHDA, CDR2 SQIVND (reference sequence). The CDR3 is 15 residues long. The trim removed 9 bases at V and 1 base at J, leaving 8 bases unmatched. The CDR3 DNA sequence: TGTGCCAGCAAGTGGGACAGGGGACGGAACACTGAAGCTTTCTTT. Protein: CASKWDRGRNTEAFF.

The rearrangement links TRBV5-6 to TRBJ1-2, with TRBD1 as a possible D gene (5 bases). Germline-derived CDR1 and CDR2 are SGHDT and YYEEEE. This CDR3 is 16 amino acids long. V was pared by 0 bases and J by 7 bases, with 19 bases between. The CDR3 sequence: CASSLGWGEAASGYTF. The DNA for the CDR3 is TGTGCCAGCAGCTTGGGGTGGGGCGAGGCGGCGAGTGGCTACACCTTC.

This chain connects TRBV18 to TRBJ2-6, with 12 bases matching TRBD2. The germline V gene has CDR1 KGHSH and CDR2 LQKENI. The CDR3 consists of 17 residues. V was clipped by 4 bases and J by 2 bases; unmatched bases: 3. DNA of the CDR3: TGTGCCAGCTCACAGGGACTAGCGGGCACTGGGGCCAACGTCCTGACTTTC. Residues: CASSQGLAGTGANVLTF. The whole variable domain, filled in from reference TRBV18 and TRBJ2-6, reads NAGVMQNPRHLVRRRGQEARLRCSPMKGHSHVYWYRQLPEEGLKFMVYLQKENIIDESGMPKERFSAEFPKEGPSILRIQQVVRGDSAAYFCASSQGLAGTGANVLTFGAGSRLTVL.

The V gene is TRBV5-4, the J gene TRBJ2-1, with D perhaps TRBD2 (6 bases). Trimming took 0 bases from V and 3 from J, leaving 13 bases between them. This CDR3 has 16 amino acids. Germline V gives CDR1 SGHNT, CDR2 YYREEE (reference sequence). DNA for the CDR3: TGTGCCAGCAGCTTGGCCTTAGGCGGGGTCTACAATGAGCAGTTCTTC. It translates to CASSLALGGVYNEQFF.

The CDR3 region is CASSQGVFSGNTIYF. The CDR3 nucleotides are TGTGCCAGCAGCCAAGGGGTTTTCTCTGGAAACACCATATATTTT. The chain employs TRBV11-2 and TRBJ1-3; a possible D gene is TRBD1 (5 bases). CDR1 and CDR2 (germline): SGHAT, FQNNGV. Trimming shortened V by 5 bases and J by 0 bases, and 11 bases separated the two germline ends. The CDR3 is 15 residues long.

Concerning this clone: The same CDR3 can be traced to other DNA sequences in this sample. The V and J genes are TRBV6-1 and TRBJ2-7, with D unclear. In germline, CDR1 is MNHNS, CDR2 SASEGT. The ends were cut back, 3 bases at V and 3 bases at J, with 6 bases in the middle. The CDR3 spans 12 residues. The CDR3 region has the DNA TGTGCCAGCAGTGAGGGCCACTACGAGCAGTACTTC. Its translation: CASSEGHYEQYF.

V is TRBV10-3 and J is TRBJ1-2; 11 nucleotides line up with TRBD1. V lost 11 bases and J lost 2; bases outside the gene matches: 7. The CDR3 totals 14 residues. Germline lookup yields CDR1 ENHRY and CDR2 SYGVKD. The DNA for the CDR3 is TGTGCCGGGACAGGGGGTGCACCGAACTATGGCTACACCTTC. It is translated as CAGTGGAPNYGYTF.

This sequence joins TRBV7-9 and TRBJ1-2; 10 positions match TRBD1. The J segment lost 6 bases and the V segment lost 5 bases, leaving 6 bases of the junction unmatched. The CDR3 is 14 residues long. CDR1 and CDR2 from the germline V gene are SEHNR and FQNEAQ (reference sequence). CDR3 DNA: TGTGCCAGCAGCGTGAAGACAGGGGGCCATGGCTACACCTTC. As protein: CASSVKTGGHGYTF.

The chain employs TRBV18 and TRBJ1-5; 7 nucleotides agree with TRBD1. This CDR3 region has 15 residues. Looked up from germline, CDR1 is KGHSH and CDR2 is LQKENI. With V trimmed by 5 bases and J by 0 bases, 4 bases remained unmatched. The CDR3 spells CASSGQDHSNQPQHF. CDR3 coding DNA: TGTGCCAGCTCAGGACAGGATCATAGCAATCAGCCCCAGCATTTT.

The rearrangement uses TRBV2 and TRBJ2-1, with 7 bases aligning to TRBD1. This CDR3 has 13 residues. Germline CDR1 reads SNHLY; CDR2 reads FYNNEI. V shed 1 base, J shed 15 bases, and the junction held 9 bases outside the gene matches. CDR3 loop: CASSEEVTGSLFF. The CDR3 nucleotides read TGTGCCAGCAGTGAAGAGGTGACAGGGTCTTTGTTCTTC.